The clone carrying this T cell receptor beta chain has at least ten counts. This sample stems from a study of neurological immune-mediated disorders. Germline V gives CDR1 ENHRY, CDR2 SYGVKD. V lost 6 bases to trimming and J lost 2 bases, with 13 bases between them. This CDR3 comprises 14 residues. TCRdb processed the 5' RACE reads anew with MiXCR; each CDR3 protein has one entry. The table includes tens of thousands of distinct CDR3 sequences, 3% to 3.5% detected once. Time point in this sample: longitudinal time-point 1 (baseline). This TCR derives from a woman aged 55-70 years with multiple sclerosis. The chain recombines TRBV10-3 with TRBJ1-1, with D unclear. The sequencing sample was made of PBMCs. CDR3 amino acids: CAIRQSGSNTEAFF. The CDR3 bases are TGTGCCATCAGACAATCCGGGTCTAACACTGAAGCTTTCTTT.